Each of the 10 T cell receptor beta chains below was sequenced from the same sample in a study of immune heterogeneity within non-small cell lung tumors. Genomic DNA extracted from bulk tumor tissue served as template. A total of around 660 ng was used per sample. Biopsies, several per primary tumor and spaced far apart, were collected during surgery. Curative surgery was undertaken by patients, who had untreated, newly diagnosed non-small cell lung cancer. TCR beta CDR3 was amplified by multiplex PCR, first round 10 cycles, 32 V and 13 J primers. Each CDR3 protein gets one entry after TCRdb re-called the multiplex PCR reads with MiXCR. The repertoire consists of about 20,000 distinct CDR3 sequences, with 25% to 35% occurring once and the leading ten covering under 4.5%. The sequenced sample was lung tumor tissue. Receptor source: a man aged 35-49 years with non-small cell lung cancer.

This chain links TRBV20-1 with TRBJ2-1; 15 bases fit TRBD2. After removal of 7 bases from V and 7 bases from J, the junction contained 20 bases not matched to a gene. CDR3 length equals 19 residues. CDR1 is DFQATT and CDR2 is SNEGSKA in the germline V gene (reference sequence). The CDR3 coding sequence is TGCAGTGGTAAAACACCGGGACTAGCGGGAGGCGTTCGCCCTAATGAGCAGTTCTTC. This translates into CSGKTPGLAGGVRPNEQFF.

This clonotype was detected ten times or more. The rearrangement uses TRBV9 and TRBJ1-3; D is unclear. Germline CDR1 is SGDLS and CDR2 is YYNGEE. The CDR3 is 15 residues long. V was trimmed by 4 bases and J by 4 bases, leaving 15 bases between them. The CDR3 protein is CASSPGLLAGNTIYF. The CDR3 DNA is TGTGCCAGCAGCCCCGGCCTCTTGGCGGGAAACACCATATATTTT.

Worth noting for this clonotype: A much larger clone differs from this one at a single base, so this may be a read error. The final CDR3 position lacks the conserved phenylalanine or tryptophan, pointing to a likely read error. The chain links TRBV5-1 to TRBJ1-2, with D possibly matching TRBD1 (6 bases). The CDR3 contains 15 residues. Germline V gene lookup returns CDR1 SGHRS and CDR2 YFSETQ. Between the trimmed V and J ends, which lost 2 bases and 2 bases, there was a span of 13 bases. The CDR3: CASSLGQNTNYGYTL. The CDR3 DNA reads as TGCGCCAGCAGCTTAGGACAGAACACCAACTATGGCTACACCCTC.

As regards this clonotype: This clone may be a read error of a much larger clone one base away. The rearrangement joins TRBV6-2 or TRBV6-3 to TRBJ1-5, with 8 bases lining up with TRBD1. The CDR3 spans 16 residues. V lost 10 bases and J lost 3; bases outside the gene matches: 14. Looked up from germline, CDR1 is MNHEY and CDR2 is SVGEGT. The CDR3 protein is CATSSPDRGPNQPQHF. Written as DNA, the CDR3 is TGTGCCACCAGCTCTCCTGACAGGGGTCCCAATCAGCCCCAGCATTTT.

Concerning this clonotype: A single base separates this from a much larger clone, so it may be a read error. The V gene is TRBV6-2 or TRBV6-3, the J gene TRBJ2-7; 7 nucleotides align to TRBD2. The CDR3 is made up of 13 amino acids. Germline CDR1 reads MNHEY; CDR2 reads SVGEGT. The CDR3 is CASLAASSYEQCF. CDR3 nucleotide sequence: TGTGCCAGCCTAGCGGCCAGCTCCTACGAGCAGTGCTTC.

This clonotype ranks as medium-sized. The J gene is TRBJ1-5, the V gene TRBV12-3 or TRBV12-4; D perhaps matches TRBD1 (6 bases). The V gene lost 3 bases and the J gene lost 4 bases, with 19 bases spanning the gap. The CDR3 length is 17 residues. The CDR3 nucleotides read TGTGCCAGCAGTTTTTCGACAGGTCCTCCGGTGAATCAGCCCCAGCATTTT. Encoded protein: CASSFSTGPPVNQPQHF.

This clonotype was counted only a few times. DNA of the CDR3: TGTGCCAGCAGTTTTCGAGCGGGGGGGCAGTACTTC. Its protein product is CASSFRAGGQYF. The chain carries TRBV27 and TRBJ2-7; TRBD2 matches at 9 bases. The CDR3 totals 12 residues. Germline CDR1 reads MNHEY; CDR2 reads SMNVEV (reference sequence). The V gene end was trimmed by 3 bases and the J gene end by 9 bases; junction bases not matched to a gene: 3.

This clonotype was seen a single time. This may arise from a read error, as a much more abundant clone is one base away. This chain uses TRBV11-2 with TRBJ2-7; no reliable D call. The CDR3 runs to 11 residues. Germline V gene sequence: CDR1 SGHAT, CDR2 FQNNGV. CDR3 in amino acids: CARSFSYEQYF. CDR3 DNA sequence: TGTGCCAGAAGCTTTTCCTACGAGCAGTACTTC.

This clonotype is judged medium-sized (0.01 to 0.1%). This sequence joins TRBV12-3 or TRBV12-4 and TRBJ2-7, with 9 positions matching TRBD2. Trimming removed 0 bases from V and 6 bases from J; junction bases left unmatched: 6. The CDR3 has 15 amino acids. This CDR3 reads CASSLAGGRGSEQYF. CDR3 nucleotide sequence: TGTGCCAGCAGTTTAGCGGGCGGGAGGGGGAGCGAGCAGTACTTC.

This clonotype occurred a few times. The J gene is TRBJ2-2, the V gene TRBV12-3 or TRBV12-4; the D gene is possibly TRBD2 (6 bases). V lost 4 bases and J 5 bases, leaving 17 bases between the germline ends. The CDR3 contains 16 residues. The CDR3 reads CASSYYPGTWTGELFF. The CDR3 DNA reads as TGTGCCAGCAGTTACTATCCCGGGACTTGGACCGGGGAGCTGTTTTTT.